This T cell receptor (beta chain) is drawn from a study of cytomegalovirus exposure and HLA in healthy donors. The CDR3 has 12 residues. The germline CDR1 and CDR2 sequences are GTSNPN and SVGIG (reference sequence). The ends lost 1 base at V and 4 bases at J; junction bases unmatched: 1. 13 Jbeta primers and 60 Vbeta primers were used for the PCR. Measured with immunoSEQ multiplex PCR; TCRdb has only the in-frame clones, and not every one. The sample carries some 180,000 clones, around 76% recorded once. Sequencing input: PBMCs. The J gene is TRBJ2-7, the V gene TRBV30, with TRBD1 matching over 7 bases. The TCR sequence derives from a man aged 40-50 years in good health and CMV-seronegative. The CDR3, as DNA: TGTGCCTGGAGTGGACAGGGTTACGAGCAGTACTTC. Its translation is CAWSGQGYEQYF.